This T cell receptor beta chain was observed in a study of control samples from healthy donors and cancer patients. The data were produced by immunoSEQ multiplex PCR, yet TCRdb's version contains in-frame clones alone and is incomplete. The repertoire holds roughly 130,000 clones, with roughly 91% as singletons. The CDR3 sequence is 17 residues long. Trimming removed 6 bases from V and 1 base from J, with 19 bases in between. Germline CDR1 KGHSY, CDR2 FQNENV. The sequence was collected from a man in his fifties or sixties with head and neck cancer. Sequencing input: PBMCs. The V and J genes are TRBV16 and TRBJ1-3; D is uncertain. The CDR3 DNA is TGTGCCAGCAGATCGGCCCTCCCGGCCAGTTCTGGAAACACCATATATTTT. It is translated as CASRSALPASSGNTIYF.